Following are 10 T cell receptor beta chains from one sample sequenced in a study of T cells in narcolepsy. The assay was immunoSEQ multiplex PCR, and TCRdb's table has in-frame clones only and misses some. The profile shows fewer than 35,000 clones, around 86% of them singletons. Sequencing input: CD45RA- memory CD4+ T cells from PBMCs. The receptor source for this set is a human donor with narcolepsy.

V gene TRBV4-3 combines with J gene TRBJ1-1; D not certain. The V end lost 1 base, the J end lost 0 bases, and 9 bases lay between the germline ends. The CDR3 is 15 residues long. CDR1 and CDR2 (germline): LGHNA, YSLEER. The CDR3 bases are TGCGCCAGCAGCCAAGGGGCGAACCTGAACACTGAAGCTTTCTTT. It is translated as CASSQGANLNTEAFF.

CDR3 sequence: CASRPTSGVYQETQYF. The DNA for the CDR3 is TGCGCCAGCAGACCGACTAGCGGGGTGTACCAAGAGACCCAGTACTTC. This chain uses TRBV5-1 with TRBJ2-5; 11 bases agree with TRBD2. The junction had 6 bases not matched to a gene; V was cut back by 5 bases and J by 0 bases. The CDR3 totals 16 residues. Looked up from germline, CDR1 is SGHRS and CDR2 is YFSETQ.

The rearrangement uses TRBV18 and TRBJ2-5, with D possibly being TRBD2 (5 bases). Trimming removed 1 base from V and 4 bases from J, with 7 bases in between. The germline gives CDR1 KGHSH, CDR2 LQKENI. The CDR3 is 13 amino acids. CDR3: CASSPLAGETQYF. The CDR3, as DNA: TGTGCCAGCTCACCACTGGCGGGAGAGACCCAGTACTTC.

The J gene is TRBJ1-1, the V gene TRBV10-3; D is unclear. V lost 5 bases and J lost 2, with 18 bases in between. This CDR3 spans 16 amino acids. Germline CDR1 ENHRY, CDR2 SYGVKD. Written as DNA, the CDR3 is TGTGCCATCAGTACGACTCGGTCCAGTATCAACACTGAAGCTTTCTTT. Its protein is CAISTTRSSINTEAFF.

This chain joins TRBV5-5 and TRBJ2-1; 8 bases line up with TRBD2. The J segment lost 0 bases and the V segment lost 2 bases, leaving 10 bases of the junction unmatched. Germline V gene data show CDR1 as SGHKS and CDR2 as YYEKEE (reference sequence). The CDR3 is 18 residues long. DNA of the CDR3: TGTGCCAGCAGCTTATTTGAGCGGGGGCGGTTCTCCTACAATGAGCAGTTCTTC. As protein: CASSLFERGRFSYNEQFF. Combining the CDR3 with reference TRBV5-5 and TRBJ2-1 gives the whole variable domain DAGVTQSPTHLIKTRGQQVTLRCSPISGHKSVSWYQQVLGQGPQFIFQYYEKEERGRGNFPDRFSARQFPNYSSELNVNALLLGDSALYLCASSLFERGRFSYNEQFFGPGTRLTVL.

The rearrangement links TRBV6-1 to TRBJ2-5, with TRBD1 matching 9 bases. The junction had 12 bases not matched to a gene; V was cut back by 9 bases and J by 4 bases. The CDR3 runs to 15 residues. Germline CDR1 MNHNS, CDR2 SASEGT. CDR3: CASKLTGGGRETQYF. The CDR3 DNA is TGTGCCAGTAAGTTAACAGGGGGCGGAAGAGAGACCCAGTACTTC.

This rearrangement joins TRBV6-4 to TRBJ2-2; 9 bases are shared with TRBD1. The CDR3 extends over 18 amino acids. Looked up from germline, CDR1 is MRHNA and CDR2 is SNTAGT. Trimming removed 6 bases from V and 4 bases from J; junction bases left unmatched: 15. The CDR3, as DNA: TGTGCCAGCAGCGAAACAGGCTACAGGGGGCGCGGCACCGGGGAGCTGTTTTTT. It codes for CASSETGYRGRGTGELFF.

V usage is TRBV6-1 and J usage is TRBJ2-7; D might be TRBD1 (5 bases). Trimming took off 2 bases at V and 1 base at J, with 12 bases between the two ends. This CDR3 has 15 residues. Per the germline V gene, CDR1 is MNHNS and CDR2 is SASEGT. The CDR3 bases are TGTGCCAGCAGTGAACGGTACAGGAGATCCTACGAGCAGTACTTC. Translating it yields CASSERYRRSYEQYF.

The chain uses TRBV5-1 and TRBJ1-1; perhaps TRBD1 as D (5 bases). The CDR3 consists of 15 residues. Germline CDR1 is SGHRS and CDR2 is YFSETQ. Trimming cost V 1 base and J 1 base, with 11 bases left between them. This chain's CDR3 is CASSLRWGGNTEAFF. In DNA, the CDR3 is TGCGCCAGCAGCTTGAGGTGGGGCGGGAACACTGAAGCTTTCTTT.

This clone was observed once. The chain uses TRBV9 and TRBJ2-3, with 7 nucleotides matching TRBD2. V was clipped by 4 bases and J by 6 bases; unmatched bases: 20. This CDR3 has 18 amino acids. Germline-derived CDR1 and CDR2 are SGDLS and YYNGEE. The CDR3 coding sequence is TGTGCCAGCAGCCTTGGAGGAGGGCTAGCGGACCACATTGATACGCAGTATTTT. Amino acid sequence: CASSLGGGLADHIDTQYF.